This paragraph reports one TCR beta chain. The antigen is undetermined. The data were taken from a study of blood T cells in healthy people across ages. Study-level findings and limits: Correlation between TCR beta diversity and naive T cell percentage was strong.

A second PCR of 7 to 11 cycles used a sample-barcoded 5' primer and a J-beta primer mix. CDR3-containing paired-end reads numbered at least 2.5 million in each sample. TCRdb used MiXCR to reprocess the 5' RACE reads, holding one entry per CDR3 protein. The table records approximately 680,000 distinct CDR3 sequences, 32% of them present only once. V was trimmed by 3 bases and J by 0 bases, leaving 9 bases between them. The length of the CDR3 is 14 residues. Per germline, CDR1 DFQATT and CDR2 SNEGSKA (reference sequence). This chain connects TRBV20-1 to TRBJ2-1; no definite D call. This receptor was obtained from a woman at least 80 years old in good health. The source material was blood. This CDR3 is CSARLASSYNEQFF. The CDR3, as DNA: TGCAGTGCTAGGTTAGCTAGCTCCTACAATGAGCAGTTCTTC.